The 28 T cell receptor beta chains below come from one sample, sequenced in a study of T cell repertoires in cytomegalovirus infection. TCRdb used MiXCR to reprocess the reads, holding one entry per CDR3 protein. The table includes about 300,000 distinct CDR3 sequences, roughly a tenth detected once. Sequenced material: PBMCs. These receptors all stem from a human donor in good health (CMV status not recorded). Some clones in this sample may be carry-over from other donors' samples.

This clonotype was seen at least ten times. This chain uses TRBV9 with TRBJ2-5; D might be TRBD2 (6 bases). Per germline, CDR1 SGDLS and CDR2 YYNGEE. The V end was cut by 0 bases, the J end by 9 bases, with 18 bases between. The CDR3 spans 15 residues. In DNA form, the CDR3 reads TGTGCCAGCAGCGTAGGAGAAGGTTCCGGGGGTTCCCAGTACTTC. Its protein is CASSVGEGSGGSQYF.

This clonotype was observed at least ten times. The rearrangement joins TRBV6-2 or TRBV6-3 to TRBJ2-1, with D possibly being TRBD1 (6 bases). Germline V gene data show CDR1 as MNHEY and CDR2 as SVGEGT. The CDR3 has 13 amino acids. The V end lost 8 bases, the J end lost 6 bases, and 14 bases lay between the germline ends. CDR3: CASRTNRVNEQFF. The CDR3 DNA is TGTGCCAGCCGTACTAACAGGGTCAATGAGCAGTTCTTC.

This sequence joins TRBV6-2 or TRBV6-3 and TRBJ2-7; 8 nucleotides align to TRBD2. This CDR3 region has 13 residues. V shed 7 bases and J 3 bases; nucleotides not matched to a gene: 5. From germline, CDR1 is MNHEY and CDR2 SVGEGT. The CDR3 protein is CASTPGGYYEQYV. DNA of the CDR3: TGTGCCAGCACCCCGGGGGGGTACTACGAGCAGTACGTC.

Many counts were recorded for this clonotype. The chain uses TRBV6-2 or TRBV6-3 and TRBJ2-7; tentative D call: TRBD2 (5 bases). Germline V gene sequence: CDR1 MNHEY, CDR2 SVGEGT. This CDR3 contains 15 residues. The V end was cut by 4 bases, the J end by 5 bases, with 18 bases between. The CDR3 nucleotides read TGTGCCAGCAGTTCACCTGTCGACGGGGTCCACGAGCAGTACGTC. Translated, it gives CASSSPVDGVHEQYV.

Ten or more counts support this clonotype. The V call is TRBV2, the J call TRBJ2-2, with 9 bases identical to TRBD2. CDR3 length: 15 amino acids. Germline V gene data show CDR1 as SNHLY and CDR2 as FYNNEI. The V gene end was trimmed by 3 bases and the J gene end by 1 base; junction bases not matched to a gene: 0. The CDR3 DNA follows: TGTGCCAGCAGTGAGACTAGCGGGAACACCGGGGAGCTGTTTTTT. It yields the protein CASSETSGNTGELFF.

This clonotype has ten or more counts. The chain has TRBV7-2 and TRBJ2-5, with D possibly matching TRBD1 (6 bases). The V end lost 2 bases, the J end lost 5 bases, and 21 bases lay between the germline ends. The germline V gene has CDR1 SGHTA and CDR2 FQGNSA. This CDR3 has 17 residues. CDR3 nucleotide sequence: TGTGCCAGCAGCTTAAGGCGGTCAGGGGCGCGCTTGGAGACCCAGTACTTC. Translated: CASSLRRSGARLETQYF.

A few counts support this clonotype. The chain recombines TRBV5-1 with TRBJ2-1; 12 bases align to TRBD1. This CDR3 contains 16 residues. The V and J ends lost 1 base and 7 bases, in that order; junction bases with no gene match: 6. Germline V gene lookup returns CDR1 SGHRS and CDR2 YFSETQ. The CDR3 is CASSLKPGQGANEQFF. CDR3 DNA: TGCGCCAGCAGCTTGAAGCCGGGACAGGGGGCAAATGAGCAGTTCTTC.

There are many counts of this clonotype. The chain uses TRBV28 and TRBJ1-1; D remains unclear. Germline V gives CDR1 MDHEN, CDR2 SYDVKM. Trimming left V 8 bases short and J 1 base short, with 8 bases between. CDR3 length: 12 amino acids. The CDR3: CASGVGNTEAFF. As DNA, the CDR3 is TGTGCCAGCGGGGTGGGGAACACTGAAGCTTTCTTT.

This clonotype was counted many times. Here the CDR3 reads CASSPRLVVDTQYF. CDR3 DNA sequence: TGTGCCAGCAGCCCTAGACTAGTGGTAGATACGCAGTATTTT. The J gene is TRBJ2-3, the V gene TRBV7-2; maybe TRBD2 (6 bases). Looked up from germline, CDR1 is SGHTA and CDR2 is FQGNSA. The CDR3 covers 14 residues. V lost 5 bases, J lost 5 bases, and 14 bases lay in between.

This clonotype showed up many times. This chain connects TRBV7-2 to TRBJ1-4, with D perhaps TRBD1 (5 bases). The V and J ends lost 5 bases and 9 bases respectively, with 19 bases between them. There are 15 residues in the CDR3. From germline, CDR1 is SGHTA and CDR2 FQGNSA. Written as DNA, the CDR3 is TGTGCCAGCAGCCCATCCGGGACGACGCGGAAAAAACTGTTTTTT. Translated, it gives CASSPSGTTRKKLFF.

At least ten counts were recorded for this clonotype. The CDR3 DNA is TGTGCCAGCAGAAAAGGGACAGGGGGTTCCTACGAGCAGTACGTC. Protein: CASRKGTGGSYEQYV. The V and J genes are TRBV6-2 or TRBV6-3 and TRBJ2-7; TRBD1 aligns across 11 bases. Per the germline V gene, CDR1 is MNHEY and CDR2 is SVGEGT. This CDR3 has 15 amino acids. V shed 6 bases and J 1 base; nucleotides not matched to a gene: 5.

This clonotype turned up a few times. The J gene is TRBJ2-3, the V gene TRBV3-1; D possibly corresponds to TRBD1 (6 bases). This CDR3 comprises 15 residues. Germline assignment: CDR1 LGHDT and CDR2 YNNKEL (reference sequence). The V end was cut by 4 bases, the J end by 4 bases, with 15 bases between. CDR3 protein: CASSPRGTSSDTQYF. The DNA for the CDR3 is TGTGCCAGCAGCCCTAGGGGGACCTCCTCAGATACGCAGTATTTT.

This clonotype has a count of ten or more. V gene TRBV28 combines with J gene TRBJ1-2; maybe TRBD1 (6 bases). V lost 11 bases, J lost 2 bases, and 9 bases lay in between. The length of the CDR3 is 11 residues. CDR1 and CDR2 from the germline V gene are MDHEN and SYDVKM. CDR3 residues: CAAGGNYGYTF. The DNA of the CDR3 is TGTGCCGCGGGGGGCAACTATGGCTACACCTTC.

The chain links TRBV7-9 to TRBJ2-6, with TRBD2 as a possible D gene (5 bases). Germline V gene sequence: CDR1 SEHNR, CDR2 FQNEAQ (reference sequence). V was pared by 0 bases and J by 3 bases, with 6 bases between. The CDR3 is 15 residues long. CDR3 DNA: TGTGCCAGCAGCTTAGCCGGGGTTGGGGCCAACGTCCTGACTTTC. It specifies CASSLAGVGANVLTF.

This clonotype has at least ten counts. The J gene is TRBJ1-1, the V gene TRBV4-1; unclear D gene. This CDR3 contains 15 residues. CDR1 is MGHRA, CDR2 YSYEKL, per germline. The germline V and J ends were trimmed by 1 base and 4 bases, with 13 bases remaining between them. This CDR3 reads CASSQVGRVSTEAFF. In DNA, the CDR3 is TGCGCCAGCAGCCAAGTAGGCAGAGTGAGCACTGAAGCTTTCTTT.

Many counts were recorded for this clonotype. The CDR3 DNA sequence: TGTGCCAGCAGCTTAGACCGAACCGGGACAGGAGCCTATGGCTACACCTTC. It translates to CASSLDRTGTGAYGYTF. This rearrangement joins TRBV13 to TRBJ1-2; 8 nucleotides match TRBD1. Germline-derived CDR1 and CDR2 are PRHDT and FYEKMQ (reference sequence). CDR3 length equals 17 residues. Germline trimming cut 1 base from V and 4 bases from J; bases unmatched to any gene: 11.

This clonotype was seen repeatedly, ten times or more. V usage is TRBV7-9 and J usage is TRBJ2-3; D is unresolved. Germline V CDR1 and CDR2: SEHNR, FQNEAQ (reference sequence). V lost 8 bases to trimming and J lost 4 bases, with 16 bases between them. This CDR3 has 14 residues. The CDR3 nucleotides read TGTGCCAGCGGCCGGGCCCCCCTCGCAGATACGCAGTATTTT. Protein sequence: CASGRAPLADTQYF.

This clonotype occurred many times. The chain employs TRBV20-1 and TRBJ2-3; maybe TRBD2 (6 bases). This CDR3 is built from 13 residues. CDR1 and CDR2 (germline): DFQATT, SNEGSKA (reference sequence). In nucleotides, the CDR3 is TGCAGGGGGAGCGCTAGCGGCACAGATACGCAGTATTTT. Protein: CRGSASGTDTQYF.

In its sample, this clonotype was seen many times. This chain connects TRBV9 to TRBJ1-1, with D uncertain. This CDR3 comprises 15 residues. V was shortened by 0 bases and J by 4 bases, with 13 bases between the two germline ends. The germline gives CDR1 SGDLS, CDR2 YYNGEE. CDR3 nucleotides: TGTGCCAGCAGCGTAGGCCCCAGCGGAGGCACTGAAGCTTTCTTT. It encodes CASSVGPSGGTEAFF.

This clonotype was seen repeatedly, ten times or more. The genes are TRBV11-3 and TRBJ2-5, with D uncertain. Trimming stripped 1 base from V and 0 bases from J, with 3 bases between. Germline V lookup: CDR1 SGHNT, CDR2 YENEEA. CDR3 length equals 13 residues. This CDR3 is CASSLGYQETQYF. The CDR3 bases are TGTGCCAGCAGCTTAGGGTACCAAGAGACCCAGTACTTC.

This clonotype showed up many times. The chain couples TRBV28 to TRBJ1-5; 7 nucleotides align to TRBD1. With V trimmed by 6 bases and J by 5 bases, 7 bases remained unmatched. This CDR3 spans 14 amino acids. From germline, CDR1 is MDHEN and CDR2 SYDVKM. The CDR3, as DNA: TGTGCCAGCAGACGGACAGGCCGGCATCAGCCCCAGCATTTT. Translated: CASRRTGRHQPQHF.

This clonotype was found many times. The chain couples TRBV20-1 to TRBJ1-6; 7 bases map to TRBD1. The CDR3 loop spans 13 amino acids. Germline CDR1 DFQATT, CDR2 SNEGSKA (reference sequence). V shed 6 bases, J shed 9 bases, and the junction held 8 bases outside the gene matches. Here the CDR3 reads CSAPDRPRSPLHF. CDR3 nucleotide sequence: TGCAGTGCCCCGGACAGGCCGCGTTCACCCCTCCACTTT.

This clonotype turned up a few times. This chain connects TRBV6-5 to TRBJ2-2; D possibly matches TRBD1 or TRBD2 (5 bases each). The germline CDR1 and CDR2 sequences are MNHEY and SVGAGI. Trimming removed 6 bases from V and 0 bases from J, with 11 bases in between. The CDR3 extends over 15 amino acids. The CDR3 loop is CASSWGSSNTGELFF. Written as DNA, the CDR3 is TGTGCCAGCAGCTGGGGGTCTTCGAACACCGGGGAGCTGTTTTTT.

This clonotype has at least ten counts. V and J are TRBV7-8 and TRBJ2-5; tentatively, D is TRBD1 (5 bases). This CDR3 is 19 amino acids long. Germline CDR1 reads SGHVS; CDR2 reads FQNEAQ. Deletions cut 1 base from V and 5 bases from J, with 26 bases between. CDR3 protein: CASSLGDQEQAPPWETQYF. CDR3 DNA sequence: TGTGCCAGCAGCTTAGGGGATCAAGAACAGGCTCCCCCCTGGGAGACCCAGTACTTC.

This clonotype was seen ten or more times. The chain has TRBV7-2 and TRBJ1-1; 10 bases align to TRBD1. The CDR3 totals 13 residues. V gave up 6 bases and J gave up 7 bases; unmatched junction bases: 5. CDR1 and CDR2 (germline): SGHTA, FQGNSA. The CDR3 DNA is TGTGCCAGCAGACGACAGGGGGCGGGTGAAGCTTTCTTT. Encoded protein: CASRRQGAGEAFF.

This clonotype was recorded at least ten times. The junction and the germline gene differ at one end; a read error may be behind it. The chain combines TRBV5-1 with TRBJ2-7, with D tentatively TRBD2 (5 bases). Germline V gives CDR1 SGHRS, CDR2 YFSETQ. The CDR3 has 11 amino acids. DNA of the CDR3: TGTGCCAGCAGCTCGGGGTACGAGCAGTACTTC. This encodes CASSSGYEQYF.

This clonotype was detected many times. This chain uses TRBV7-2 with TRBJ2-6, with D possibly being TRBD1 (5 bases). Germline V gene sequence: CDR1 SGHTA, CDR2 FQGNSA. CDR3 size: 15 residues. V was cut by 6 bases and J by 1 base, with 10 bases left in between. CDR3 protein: CASRLTDSGANVLTF. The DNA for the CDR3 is TGTGCCAGCAGATTGACAGATTCTGGGGCCAACGTCCTGACTTTC.

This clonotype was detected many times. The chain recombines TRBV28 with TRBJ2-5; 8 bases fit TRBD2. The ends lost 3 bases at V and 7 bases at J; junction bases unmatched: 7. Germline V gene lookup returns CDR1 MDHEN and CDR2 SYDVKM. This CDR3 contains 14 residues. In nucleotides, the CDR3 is TGTGCCAGCAGTTTCGGGAGGGGTAGTGCGACCCAGTACTTC. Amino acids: CASSFGRGSATQYF.